This T cell receptor (beta chain) was found in a study of OX40 agonist ivuxolimab in advanced cancers. At the level of the study: Given to patients was ivuxolimab, an agonistic anti-OX40 (CD134) antibody. Prior therapy, whether anti-PD-1, anti-PD-L1 or anti-CTLA-4, was allowed, and roughly 40% had some.

Study outcomes and limitations: The antigen specificity of the peripheral T cells (those that were expanded) was not determined. Those patients achieving a partial response at 0.1-3.0 mg/kg showed among the lowest clonal expansion.

J lost 8 bases, V lost 0 bases, and 7 bases had no gene match. Germline V CDR1 and CDR2: SNHLY, FYNNEI. The CDR3 covers 15 residues. This table comes from immunoSEQ multiplex PCR, and its TCRdb copy is limited to in-frame clones, with some not included. The repertoire holds over 85,000 clones, with around 80% as singletons. With regard to this clone: What it binds is unknown.

V gene TRBV2 combines with J gene TRBJ2-4; TRBD1 aligns across 7 bases. The material was CD4+ or CD8+ T cells sorted from blood, obtained in a trial of the OX40 agonist ivuxolimab. The clonotype originates from an adult with an advanced solid tumor such as melanoma, head and neck, liver or kidney cancer. The DNA for the CDR3 is TGTGCCAGCAGTGAAGCGCAGGGGGTGATGGACATTCAGTACTTC. Translating it yields CASSEAQGVMDIQYF.